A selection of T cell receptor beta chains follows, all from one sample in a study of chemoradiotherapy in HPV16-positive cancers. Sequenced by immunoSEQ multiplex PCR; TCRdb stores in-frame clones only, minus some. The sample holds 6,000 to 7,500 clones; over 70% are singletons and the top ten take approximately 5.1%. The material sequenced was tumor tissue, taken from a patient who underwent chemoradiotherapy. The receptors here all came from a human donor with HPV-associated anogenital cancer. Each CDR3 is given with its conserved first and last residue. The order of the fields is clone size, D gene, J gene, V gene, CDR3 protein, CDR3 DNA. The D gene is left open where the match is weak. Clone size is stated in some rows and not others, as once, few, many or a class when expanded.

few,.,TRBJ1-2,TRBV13,CASSKQNYGYTF,TGTGCCAGCAGCAAACAGAACTATGGCTACACCTTC
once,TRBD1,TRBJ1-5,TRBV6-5,CASLDRALPGQPQHF,TGTGCCAGCCTCGACAGGGCCCTCCCTGGTCAGCCCCAGCATTTT
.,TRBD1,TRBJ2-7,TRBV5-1,CASSLAATGGFYEQYF,TGCGCCAGCAGCTTGGCGGCCACAGGGGGATTTTACGAGCAGTACTTC
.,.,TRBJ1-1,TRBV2,CASSEALKSSEAFF,TGTGCCAGCAGTGAGGCGTTAAAAAGCTCTGAAGCTTTCTTT
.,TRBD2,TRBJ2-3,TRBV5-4,CASSLTSGGVADTQYF,TGTGCCAGCAGCTTGACTAGCGGGGGGGTGGCAGATACGCAGTATTTT
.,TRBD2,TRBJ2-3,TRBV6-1,CASSGTSGGADTQYF,TGTGCCAGCAGTGGGACTAGCGGGGGGGCAGATACGCAGTATTTT
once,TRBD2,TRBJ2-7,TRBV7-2,CASSLGPGLAVYEQYF,TGTGCCAGCAGCTTAGGCCCTGGACTAGCGGTCTACGAGCAGTACTTC
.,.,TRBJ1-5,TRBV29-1,CSVMNSWGNNQPQHF,TGCAGCGTTATGAACTCTTGGGGTAACAATCAGCCCCAGCATTTT
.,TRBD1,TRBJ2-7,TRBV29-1,CSAREEGQGREQYF,TGCAGCGCCCGGGAGGAGGGACAGGGCCGAGAGCAGTACTTC
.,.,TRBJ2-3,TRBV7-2,CASSFYSKPDTQYF,TGTGCCAGCAGCTTCTATTCTAAGCCAGATACGCAGTATTTT
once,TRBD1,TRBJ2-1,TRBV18,CASSGQGISNEQFF,TGTGCCAGCTCGGGACAGGGTATCTCCAATGAGCAGTTCTTC
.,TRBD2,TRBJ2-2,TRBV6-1,CASSGTSGRANTGELFF,TGTGCCAGCAGTGGGACTAGCGGGAGGGCGAACACCGGGGAGCTGTTTTTT
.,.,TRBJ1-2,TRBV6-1,CASSEFGQNYGYTF,TGTGCCAGCAGTGAATTTGGACAGAACTATGGCTACACCTTC
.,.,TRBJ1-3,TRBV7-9,CASSPSNRAGNTIYF,TGTGCCAGCAGCCCCTCGAACAGGGCTGGAAACACCATATATTTT
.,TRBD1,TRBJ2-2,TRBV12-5,CASGPSTGTVNTGELFF,TGTGCTAGTGGTCCGAGTACCGGGACAGTGAACACCGGGGAGCTGTTTTTT
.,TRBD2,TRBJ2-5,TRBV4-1,CASSLGTSGGETQYF,TGCGCCAGCAGCCTTGGGACTAGCGGGGGTGAGACCCAGTACTTC
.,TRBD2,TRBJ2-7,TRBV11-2,CASSLAGGQIYEQYF,TGTGCCAGCAGCTTAGCGGGGGGGCAAATATACGAGCAGTACTTC
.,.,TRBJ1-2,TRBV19,CASKLSDRLYSNYGYTF,TGTGCCAGTAAACTAAGTGATCGTCTCTACTCTAACTATGGCTACACCTTC
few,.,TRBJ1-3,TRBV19,CASKSASSGNTIYF,TGTGCCAGTAAATCCGCAAGCTCTGGAAACACCATATATTTT
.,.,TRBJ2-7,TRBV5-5,CASSLEGEHEQYF,TGTGCCAGCAGCTTAGAAGGTGAGCACGAGCAGTACTTC
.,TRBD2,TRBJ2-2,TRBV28,CASNHPGTSGAVGELFF,TGTGCCAGCAACCATCCTGGGACTAGCGGGGCGGTCGGGGAGCTGTTTTTT
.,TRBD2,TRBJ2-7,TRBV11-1,CASSPSSGSTYEQYF,TGTGCCAGCAGCCCTTCTAGCGGGAGCACCTACGAGCAGTACTTC
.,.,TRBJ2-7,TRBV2,CASSEVQGSRAYEQYF,TGTGCCAGCAGTGAAGTTCAAGGGTCGAGGGCCTACGAGCAGTACTTC
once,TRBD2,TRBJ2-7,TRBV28,CASSTSGIGSYEQYF,TGTGCCAGCAGCACTAGCGGGATCGGAAGTTACGAGCAGTACTTC
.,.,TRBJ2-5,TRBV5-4,CASSLNWETQYF,TGTGCCAGCAGCTTAAATTGGGAGACCCAGTACTTC
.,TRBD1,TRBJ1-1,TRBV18,CASSPNPGGKNTEAFF,TGTGCCAGCTCACCAAACCCAGGGGGCAAGAACACTGAAGCTTTCTTT
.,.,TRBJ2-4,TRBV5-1,CASSLDRNGQYF,TGCGCCAGCAGCTTGGACAGGAATGGACAGTACTTC
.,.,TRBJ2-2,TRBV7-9,CASSLLQPDSGELFF,TGTGCCAGCAGCTTACTCCAGCCAGACTCCGGGGAGCTGTTTTTT
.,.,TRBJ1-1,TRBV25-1,CASSESGVIGAFF,TGTGCCAGCAGTGAATCGGGTGTGATCGGAGCTTTCTTT
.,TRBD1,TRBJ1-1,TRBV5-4,CASSLMGDRGVTEAFF,TGTGCCAGCAGCTTGATGGGGGACAGGGGCGTCACTGAAGCTTTCTTT
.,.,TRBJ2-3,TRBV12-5,CASGLLGSTDTQYF,TGTGCTAGTGGTTTGTTGGGAAGCACAGATACGCAGTATTTT
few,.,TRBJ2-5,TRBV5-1,CASGEETQYF,TGCGCCAGCGGTGAAGAGACCCAGTACTTC
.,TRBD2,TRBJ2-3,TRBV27,CASSKLPGTSGTDTQYF,TGTGCCAGCAGTAAACTTCCCGGGACTAGCGGCACAGATACGCAGTATTTT
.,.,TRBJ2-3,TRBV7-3,CASSWSYTDTQYF,TGTGCCAGCAGCTGGAGCTACACAGATACGCAGTATTTT
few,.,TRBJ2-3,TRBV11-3,CASSPRGTTDTQYF,TGTGCCAGCAGCCCTAGGGGCACGACAGATACGCAGTATTTT
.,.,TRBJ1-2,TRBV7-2,CASSSGRDGYTF,TGTGCCAGCAGCTCAGGAAGGGATGGCTACACCTTC
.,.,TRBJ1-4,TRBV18,CASSPQGGTNEKLFF,TGTGCCAGCTCACCACAGGGGGGAACTAATGAAAAACTGTTTTTT
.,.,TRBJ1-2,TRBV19,CASSSRDSLYGYTF,TGTGCCAGTAGTTCCCGGGACTCCCTGTATGGCTACACCTTC
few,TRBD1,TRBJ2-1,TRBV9,CASSLQGGFNEQFF,TGTGCCAGCAGCCTACAGGGGGGCTTCAATGAGCAGTTCTTC
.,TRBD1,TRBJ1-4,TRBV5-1,CASSSDRANEKLFF,TGCGCCAGCAGCTCTGACAGGGCGAATGAAAAACTGTTTTTT
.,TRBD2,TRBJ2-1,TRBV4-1,CASSHLGLAGAKGGYNEQFF,TGCGCCAGCAGCCACCTAGGACTAGCGGGAGCCAAGGGTGGATACAATGAGCAGTTCTTC
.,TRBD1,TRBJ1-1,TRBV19,CASSNTGGDTEAFF,TGTGCCAGTAGCAACACAGGGGGGGATACTGAAGCTTTCTTT
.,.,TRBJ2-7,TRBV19,CASRGRQEGDYKQYF,TGTGCCAGTAGGGGGAGGCAGGAGGGGGACTACAAGCAGTACTTC
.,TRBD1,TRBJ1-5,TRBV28,CASSEQGKPQPQHF,TGTGCCAGCAGTGAACAGGGGAAACCTCAGCCCCAGCATTTT
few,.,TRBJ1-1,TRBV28,CASSQGTLAEAFF,TGTGCCAGCAGTCAGGGGACCCTCGCTGAAGCTTTCTTT
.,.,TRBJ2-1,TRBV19,CASSIRYDEQFF,TGTGCCAGTAGTATAAGGTACGATGAGCAGTTCTTC
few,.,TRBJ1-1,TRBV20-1,CSARDHTEAFF,TGCAGTGCTAGAGATCACACTGAAGCTTTCTTT
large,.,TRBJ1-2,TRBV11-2,CASSLGTGSGYTF,TGTGCCAGCAGCTTAGGTACAGGGAGCGGCTACACCTTC
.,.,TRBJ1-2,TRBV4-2,CASSQDGGGSNYGYTF,TGTGCCAGCAGCCAAGATGGGGGCGGATCTAACTATGGCTACACCTTC
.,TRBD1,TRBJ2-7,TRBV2,CASRDRGFYEQYF,TGTGCCAGCAGGGACAGGGGTTTTTACGAGCAGTACTTC
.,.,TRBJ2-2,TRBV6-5,CASSYSIQRHTGELFF,TGTGCCAGCAGTTACTCGATACAGCGCCACACCGGGGAGCTGTTTTTT
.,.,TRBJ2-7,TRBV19,CASSPYQGYEQYF,TGTGCCAGTAGTCCCTATCAGGGCTACGAGCAGTACTTC
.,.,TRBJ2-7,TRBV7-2,CASSQFGEQYF,TGTGCCAGCAGCCAATTCGGGGAGCAGTACTTC
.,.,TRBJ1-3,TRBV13,CASSFQGYLNTIYF,TGTGCCAGCAGCTTCCAGGGGTATCTAAACACCATATATTTT
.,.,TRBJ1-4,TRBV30,CAWSYQINEKLFF,TGTGCCTGGAGTTATCAAATTAATGAAAAACTGTTTTTT